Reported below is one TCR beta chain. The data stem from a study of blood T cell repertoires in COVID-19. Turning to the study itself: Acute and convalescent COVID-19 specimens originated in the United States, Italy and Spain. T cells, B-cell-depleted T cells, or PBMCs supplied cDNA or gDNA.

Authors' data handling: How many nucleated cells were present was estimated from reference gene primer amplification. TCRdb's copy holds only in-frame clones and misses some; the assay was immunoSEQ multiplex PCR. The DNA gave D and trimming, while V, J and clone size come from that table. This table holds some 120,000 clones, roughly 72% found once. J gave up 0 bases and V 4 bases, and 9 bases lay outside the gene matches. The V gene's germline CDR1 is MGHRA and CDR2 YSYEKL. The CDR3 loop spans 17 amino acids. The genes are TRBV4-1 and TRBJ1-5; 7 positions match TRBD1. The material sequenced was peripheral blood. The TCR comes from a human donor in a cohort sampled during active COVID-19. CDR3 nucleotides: TGCGCCAGCAGCCGGTTATTCGGGACAGCTAGCAATCAGCCCCAGCATTTT. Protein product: CASSRLFGTASNQPQHF.